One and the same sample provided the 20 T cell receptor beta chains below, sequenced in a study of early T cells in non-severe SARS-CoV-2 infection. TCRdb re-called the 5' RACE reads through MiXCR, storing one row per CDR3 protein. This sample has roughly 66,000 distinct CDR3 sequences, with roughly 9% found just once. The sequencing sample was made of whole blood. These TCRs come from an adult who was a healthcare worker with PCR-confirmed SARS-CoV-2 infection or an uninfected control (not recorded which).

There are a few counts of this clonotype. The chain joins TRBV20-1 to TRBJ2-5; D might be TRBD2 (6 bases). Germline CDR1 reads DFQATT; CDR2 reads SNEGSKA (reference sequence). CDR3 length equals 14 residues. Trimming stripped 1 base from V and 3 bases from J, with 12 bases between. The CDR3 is CSARGAGGEETQYF. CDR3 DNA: TGCAGTGCTAGAGGTGCCGGAGGGGAAGAGACCCAGTACTTC.

CDR3 in DNA: TGTGCCAGCAGGAGACAGGCGGACTACTCTGGAAACACCATATATTTT. The encoded protein is CASRRQADYSGNTIYF. J is TRBJ1-3 and V is TRBV2, with a possible D match to TRBD1 (6 bases). Trimming left V 6 bases short and J 0 bases short, with 15 bases between. This CDR3 comprises 16 residues. Germline CDR1 and CDR2: SNHLY and FYNNEI. Based on the CDR3 plus reference TRBV2 and TRBJ1-3, the full variable domain is EPEVTQTPSHQVTQMGQEVILRCVPISNHLYFYWYRQILGQKVEFLVSFYNNEISEKSEIFDDQFSVERPDGSNFTLKIRSTKLEDSAMYFCASRRQADYSGNTIYFGEGSWLTVV.

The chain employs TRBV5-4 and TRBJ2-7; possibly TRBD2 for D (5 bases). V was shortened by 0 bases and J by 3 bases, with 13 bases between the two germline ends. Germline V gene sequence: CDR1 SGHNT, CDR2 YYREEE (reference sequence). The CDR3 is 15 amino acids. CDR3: CASSLDGGGNYEQYF. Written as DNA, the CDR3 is TGTGCCAGCAGCTTGGACGGCGGAGGTAACTACGAGCAGTACTTC.

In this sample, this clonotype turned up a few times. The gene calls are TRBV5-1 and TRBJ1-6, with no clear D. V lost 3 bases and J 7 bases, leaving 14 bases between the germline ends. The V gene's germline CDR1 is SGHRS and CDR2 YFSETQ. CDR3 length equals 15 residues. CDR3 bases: TGCGCCAGCAGCTCCGGACGAGACCCCAATTCACCCCTCCACTTT. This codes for CASSSGRDPNSPLHF.

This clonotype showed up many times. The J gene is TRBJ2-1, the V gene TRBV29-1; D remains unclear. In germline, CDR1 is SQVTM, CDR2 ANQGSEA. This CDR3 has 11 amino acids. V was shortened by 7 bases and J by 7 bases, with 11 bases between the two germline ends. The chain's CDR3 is CSATVLNEQFF. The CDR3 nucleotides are TGCAGCGCCACCGTTTTAAATGAGCAGTTCTTC.

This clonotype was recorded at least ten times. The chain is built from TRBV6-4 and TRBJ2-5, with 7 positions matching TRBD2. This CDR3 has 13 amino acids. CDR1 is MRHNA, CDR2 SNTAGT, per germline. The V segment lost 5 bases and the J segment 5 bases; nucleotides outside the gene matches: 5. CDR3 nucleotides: TGTGCCAGCAGTAATATGCGGGGGGAGACCCAGTACTTC. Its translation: CASSNMRGETQYF.

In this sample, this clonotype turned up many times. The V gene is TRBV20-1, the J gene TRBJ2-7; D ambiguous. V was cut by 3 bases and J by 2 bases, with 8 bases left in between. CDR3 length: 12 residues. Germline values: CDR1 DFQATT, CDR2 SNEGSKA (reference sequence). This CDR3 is CSARMEPYEQYF. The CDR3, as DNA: TGCAGTGCTAGGATGGAACCCTACGAGCAGTACTTC.

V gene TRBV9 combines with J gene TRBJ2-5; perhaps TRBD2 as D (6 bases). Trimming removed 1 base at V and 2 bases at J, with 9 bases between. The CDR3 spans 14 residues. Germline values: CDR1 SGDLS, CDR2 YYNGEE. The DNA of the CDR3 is TGTGCCAGCAGCGTACGTGGAGGGCAAGAGACCCAGTACTTC. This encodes CASSVRGGQETQYF.

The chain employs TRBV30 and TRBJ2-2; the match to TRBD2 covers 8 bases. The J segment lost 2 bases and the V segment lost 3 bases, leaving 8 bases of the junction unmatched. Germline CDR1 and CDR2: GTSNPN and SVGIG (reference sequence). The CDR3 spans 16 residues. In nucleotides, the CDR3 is TGTGCCTGGAGCCGTGGGGCGGGAGGTAACACCGGGGAGCTGTTTTTT. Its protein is CAWSRGAGGNTGELFF.

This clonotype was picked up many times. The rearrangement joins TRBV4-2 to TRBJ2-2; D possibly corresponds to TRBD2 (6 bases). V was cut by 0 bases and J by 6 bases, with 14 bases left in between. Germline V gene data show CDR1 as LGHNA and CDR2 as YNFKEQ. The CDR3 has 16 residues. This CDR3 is CASSQDLPGEAGELFF. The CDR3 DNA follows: TGTGCCAGCAGCCAAGATCTCCCGGGAGAAGCCGGGGAGCTGTTTTTT.

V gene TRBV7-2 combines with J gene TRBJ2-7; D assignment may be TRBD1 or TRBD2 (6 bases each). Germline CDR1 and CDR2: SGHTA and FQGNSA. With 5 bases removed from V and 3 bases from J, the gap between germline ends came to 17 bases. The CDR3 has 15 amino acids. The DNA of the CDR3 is TGTGCCAGCAGCCTCGCCGGGGGCGATTTCTACGAGCAGTACTTC. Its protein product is CASSLAGGDFYEQYF. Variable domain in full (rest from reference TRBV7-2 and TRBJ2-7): GAGVSQSPSNKVTEKGKDVELRCDPISGHTALYWYRQSLGQGLEFLIYFQGNSAPDKSGLPSDRFSAERTGGSVSTLTIQRTQQEDSAVYLCASSLAGGDFYEQYFGPGTRLTVT.

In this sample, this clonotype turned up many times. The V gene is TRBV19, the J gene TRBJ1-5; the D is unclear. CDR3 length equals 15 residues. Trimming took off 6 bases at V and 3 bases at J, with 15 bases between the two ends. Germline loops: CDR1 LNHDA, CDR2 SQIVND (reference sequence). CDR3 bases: TGTGCCAGTAGGCGCTCCCAAAGCAACAATCAGCCCCAGCATTTT. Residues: CASRRSQSNNQPQHF.

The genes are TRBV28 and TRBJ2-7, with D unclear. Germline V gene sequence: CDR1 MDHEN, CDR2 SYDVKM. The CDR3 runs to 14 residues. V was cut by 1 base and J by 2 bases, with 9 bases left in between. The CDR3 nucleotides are TGTGCCAGCAGTTTATCAATAAACCCCTACGAGCAGTACTTC. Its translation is CASSLSINPYEQYF.

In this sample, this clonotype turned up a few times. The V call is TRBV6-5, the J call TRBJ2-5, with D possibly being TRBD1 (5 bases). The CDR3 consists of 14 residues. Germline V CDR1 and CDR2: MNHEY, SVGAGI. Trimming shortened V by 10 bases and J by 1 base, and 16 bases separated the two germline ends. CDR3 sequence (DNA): TGTGCCACGGTACAGGCCTTATCCCAAGAGACCCAGTACTTC. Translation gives CATVQALSQETQYF.

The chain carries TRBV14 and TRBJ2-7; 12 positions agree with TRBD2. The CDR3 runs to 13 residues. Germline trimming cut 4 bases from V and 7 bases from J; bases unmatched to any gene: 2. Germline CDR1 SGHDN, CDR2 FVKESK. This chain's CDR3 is CASSPGLAGEQYF. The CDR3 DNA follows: TGTGCCAGCAGCCCAGGACTAGCGGGGGAGCAGTACTTC.

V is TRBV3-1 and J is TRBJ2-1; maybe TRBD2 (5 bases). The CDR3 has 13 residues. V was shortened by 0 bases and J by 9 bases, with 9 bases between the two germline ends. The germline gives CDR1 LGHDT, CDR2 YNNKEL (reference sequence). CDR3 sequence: CASSQDGESEQFF. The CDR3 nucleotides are TGTGCCAGCAGCCAAGACGGGGAGAGTGAGCAGTTCTTC.

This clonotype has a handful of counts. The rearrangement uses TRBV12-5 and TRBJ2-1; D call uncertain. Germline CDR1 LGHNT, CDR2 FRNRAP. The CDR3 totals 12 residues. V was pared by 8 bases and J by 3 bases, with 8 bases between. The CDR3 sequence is CASLGNYNEQFF. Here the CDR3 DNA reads TGTGCTAGTCTGGGTAACTACAATGAGCAGTTCTTC.

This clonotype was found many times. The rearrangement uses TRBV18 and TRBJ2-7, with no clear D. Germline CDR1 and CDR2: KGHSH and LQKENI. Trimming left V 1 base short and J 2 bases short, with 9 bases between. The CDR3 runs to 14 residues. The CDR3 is CASSPHPGPYEQYF. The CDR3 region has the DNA TGTGCCAGCTCACCACATCCTGGGCCCTACGAGCAGTACTTC.

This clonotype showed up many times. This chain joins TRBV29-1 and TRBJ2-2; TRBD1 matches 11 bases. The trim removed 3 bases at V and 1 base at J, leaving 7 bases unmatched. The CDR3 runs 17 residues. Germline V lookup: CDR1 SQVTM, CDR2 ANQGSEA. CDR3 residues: CSVDPGQGALNTGELFF. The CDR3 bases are TGCAGCGTTGATCCCGGACAGGGGGCCTTGAACACCGGGGAGCTGTTTTTT.

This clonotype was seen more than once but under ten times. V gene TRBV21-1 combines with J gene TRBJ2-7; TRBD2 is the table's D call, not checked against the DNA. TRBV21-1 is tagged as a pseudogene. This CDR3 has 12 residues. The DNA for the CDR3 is TGTGCCAGCAGCTCCGGGAGGGACAGGCAGTACTTC. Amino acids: CASSSGRDRQYF.